One sample yielded the 19 T cell receptor beta chains listed below, sequenced in a study of blood T cell repertoires in COVID-19. Using immunoSEQ multiplex PCR, the repertoire was profiled, and TCRdb retains in-frame clones only, with some absent. The sample yields about 190,000 clones, 75% to 85% seen once. The sample was PBMCs or T cells enriched from blood (not recorded which). The receptor set was obtained from a woman aged 50 to 65 with acute COVID-19.

The genes are TRBV6-1 and TRBJ1-2; D not certain. The CDR3 consists of 15 residues. CDR1 is MNHNS and CDR2 is SASEGT in the germline V gene. Trimming took 2 bases from V and 3 from J, leaving 13 bases between them. The CDR3 is CASSERGLSDYGYTF. The CDR3 coding sequence is TGTGCCAGCAGTGAACGCGGTCTCAGTGACTATGGCTACACCTTC.

The chain employs TRBV28 and TRBJ1-1; D ambiguous. The germline V gene has CDR1 MDHEN and CDR2 SYDVKM. V dropped 5 bases and J dropped 1 base, with 17 bases sitting between them. The CDR3 totals 16 residues. The CDR3 DNA sequence: TGTGCCAGCAGTCCACCCCCCCCAGGCAAGAACACTGAAGCTTTCTTT. Translation: CASSPPPPGKNTEAFF.

CDR3 residues: CASSPGGGYGYTF. CDR3 coding DNA: TGTGCCAGCAGCCCTGGGGGGGGCTATGGCTACACCTTC. The chain joins TRBV7-3 to TRBJ1-2; D might be TRBD1 (5 bases). Germline CDR1 SGHTA, CDR2 FQGTGA. V dropped 5 bases and J dropped 4 bases, with 11 bases sitting between them. The CDR3 runs to 13 residues. Variable domain in full (rest from reference TRBV7-3 and TRBJ1-2): GAGVSQTPSNKVTEKGKYVELRCDPISGHTALYWYRQSLGQGPEFLIYFQGTGAADDSGLPNDRFFAVRPEGSVSTLKIQRTERGDSAVYLCASSPGGGYGYTFGSGTRLTVV.

The V gene is TRBV9, the J gene TRBJ1-1; tentative D call: TRBD1 (5 bases). CDR1 and CDR2 (germline): SGDLS, YYNGEE. V lost 4 bases and J 5 bases, leaving 15 bases between the germline ends. The CDR3 loop spans 14 amino acids. The DNA of the CDR3 is TGTGCCAGCAGCCCACGCGGGGGGGAAACTGAAGCTTTCTTT. It translates to CASSPRGGETEAFF.

V gene TRBV7-2 combines with J gene TRBJ1-2; D may be TRBD1 (5 bases). V shed 4 bases and J shed 7 bases, with 16 bases lying between them. This CDR3 spans 14 amino acids. Germline V gives CDR1 SGHTA, CDR2 FQGNSA. CDR3 amino acids: CASSSRFGASGYTF. CDR3 DNA: TGTGCCAGCAGCTCCCGATTTGGGGCTTCTGGCTACACCTTC.

This clone was counted a single time. V usage is TRBV18 and J usage is TRBJ2-7; 7 bases align to TRBD1. CDR3 length: 15 amino acids. In germline, CDR1 is KGHSH, CDR2 LQKENI. With 2 bases clipped from V and 3 bases from J, the junction kept 7 bases outside the gene matches. CDR3 protein: CASSPTGQPVYEQYV. The CDR3 region has the DNA TGTGCCAGCTCACCAACGGGACAGCCTGTCTACGAGCAGTACGTC.

The chain has TRBV7-2 and TRBJ2-5; tentative D call: TRBD2 (6 bases). The CDR3 loop spans 15 amino acids. The germline V gene has CDR1 SGHTA and CDR2 FQGNSA. Deletions cut 4 bases from V and 5 bases from J, with 17 bases between. The CDR3 DNA sequence: TGTGCCAGCAGCTCTCAGCGGGCTGGTGTGGAGACCCAGTACTTC. Translating gives CASSSQRAGVETQYF. The full variable domain, rest sourced from reference TRBV7-2 and TRBJ2-5, is GAGVSQSPSNKVTEKGKDVELRCDPISGHTALYWYRQSLGQGLEFLIYFQGNSAPDKSGLPSDRFSAERTGGSVSTLTIQRTQQEDSAVYLCASSSQRAGVETQYFGPGTRLLVL.

The V call is TRBV11-3, the J call TRBJ2-3, with TRBD1 matching over 7 bases. The CDR3 length is 15 residues. Losses at the gene ends were 5 bases for V and 3 bases for J; bases not matched to a gene: 8. Germline CDR1 is SGHNT and CDR2 is YENEEA. Here the CDR3 reads CASSKGGDGTDTQYF. Here the CDR3 DNA reads TGTGCCAGCAGCAAAGGGGGCGACGGAACAGATACGCAGTATTTT.

This rearrangement joins TRBV10-3 to TRBJ2-2; D gene uncertain. CDR3 size: 13 residues. In germline, CDR1 is ENHRY, CDR2 SYGVKD. Trimming left V 5 bases short and J 1 base short, with 5 bases between. The CDR3 here is CAISSLNTGELFF. CDR3 nucleotide sequence: TGTGCCATCAGTTCTCTGAACACCGGGGAGCTGTTTTTT.

The rearrangement joins TRBV6-5 to TRBJ1-1; D is uncertain. The CDR3 is 14 residues long. From germline, CDR1 is MNHEY and CDR2 SVGAGI. Trimming cost V 8 bases and J 5 bases, with 18 bases left between them. The CDR3 coding sequence is TGTGCCAGCTCAACGAGGGCGGCCAAAACTGAAGCTTTCTTT. Amino acid sequence: CASSTRAAKTEAFF.

The chain recombines TRBV28 with TRBJ1-6, with a possible D match to TRBD1 (6 bases). The ends were cut back, 4 bases at V and 4 bases at J, with 11 bases in the middle. In germline, CDR1 is MDHEN, CDR2 SYDVKM. The CDR3 runs to 15 residues. The CDR3 bases are TGTGCCAGCAGTTCCGGACAGACATATAATTCACCCCTCCACTTT. Translation gives CASSSGQTYNSPLHF.

CDR3 region: CASSKEAESGFNEKLFF. The CDR3 DNA reads TGTGCCAGCAGCAAAGAGGCGGAGTCGGGATTTAATGAAAAACTGTTTTTT. This rearrangement joins TRBV21-1 to TRBJ1-4. TRBV21-1 is described as a pseudogene. This CDR3 has 17 amino acids.

In this sample, this clone turned up once. This chain connects TRBV3-1 (or the pseudogene TRBV3-2) to TRBJ1-6; D unclear. This CDR3 has 15 amino acids. V lost 5 bases, J lost 5 bases, and 13 bases lay in between. Germline CDR1 LGHDT, CDR2 YNNKEL (reference sequence). In nucleotides, the CDR3 is TGTGCCAGCAGCTTCCGGTCTGGTAATAATTCACCCCTCCACTTT. Encoded protein: CASSFRSGNNSPLHF.

A few counts support this clone. The chain recombines TRBV6-1 with TRBJ1-1, with D unresolved. CDR1 is MNHNS and CDR2 is SASEGT in the germline V gene. V lost 2 bases, J lost 0 bases, and 10 bases lay in between. The CDR3 has 15 amino acids. The CDR3 region is CASSERSSLNTEAFF. DNA of the CDR3: TGTGCCAGCAGTGAAAGGAGCAGTTTGAACACTGAAGCTTTCTTT.

This clone was detected only once. This sequence joins TRBV18 and TRBJ1-1, with a weak D call TRBD1 (5 bases). The CDR3 consists of 15 residues. The V end was cut by 3 bases, the J end by 2 bases, with 13 bases between. Germline values: CDR1 KGHSH, CDR2 LQKENI. CDR3: CASSPAFRDNTEAFF. In DNA form, the CDR3 reads TGTGCCAGCTCACCTGCGTTCAGGGATAACACTGAAGCTTTCTTT.

This rearrangement joins TRBV7-2 to TRBJ1-4; D gene ambiguous. CDR3 length: 15 residues. Germline CDR1 and CDR2: SGHTA and FQGNSA. The V end was cut by 1 base, the J end by 0 bases, with 6 bases between. CDR3 coding DNA: TGTGCCAGCAGCTTAGTTCAAACAACTAATGAAAAACTGTTTTTT. Amino acid sequence: CASSLVQTTNEKLFF.

The V and J genes are TRBV11-2 and TRBJ2-1, with 7 positions matching TRBD2. The V gene end was trimmed by 0 bases and the J gene end by 7 bases; junction bases not matched to a gene: 6. This CDR3 comprises 15 residues. Germline values: CDR1 SGHAT, CDR2 FQNNGV. CDR3 sequence (DNA): TGTGCCAGCAGCTTAGAATTGGGGGAGGGGAATGAGCAGTTCTTC. Translating it yields CASSLELGEGNEQFF.

A remark on this clone: A read error may be the cause here, since a much bigger clone is one base away. This chain uses TRBV7-8 with TRBJ1-1, with 9 bases matching TRBD1. V trimming: 5 bases; J trimming: 4 bases; junction bases outside the gene matches: 2. The CDR3 is made up of 13 amino acids. CDR1 SGHVS and CDR2 FQNEAQ come from the germline V gene. CDR3 region: CASSRQGGTEAFF. The CDR3 region has the DNA TGTGCCAGCAGCCGACAGGGGGGCACTGAAGCTTTCTTT.

The V call is TRBV30, the J call TRBJ2-5; 13 nucleotides agree with TRBD2. Losses at the gene ends were 2 bases for V and 5 bases for J; bases not matched to a gene: 5. The CDR3 runs to 15 residues. The V gene's germline CDR1 is GTSNPN and CDR2 SVGIG (reference sequence). CDR3 amino acids: CAWSTGLAGDETQYF. CDR3 nucleotides: TGTGCCTGGAGTACCGGACTAGCGGGAGATGAGACCCAGTACTTC.